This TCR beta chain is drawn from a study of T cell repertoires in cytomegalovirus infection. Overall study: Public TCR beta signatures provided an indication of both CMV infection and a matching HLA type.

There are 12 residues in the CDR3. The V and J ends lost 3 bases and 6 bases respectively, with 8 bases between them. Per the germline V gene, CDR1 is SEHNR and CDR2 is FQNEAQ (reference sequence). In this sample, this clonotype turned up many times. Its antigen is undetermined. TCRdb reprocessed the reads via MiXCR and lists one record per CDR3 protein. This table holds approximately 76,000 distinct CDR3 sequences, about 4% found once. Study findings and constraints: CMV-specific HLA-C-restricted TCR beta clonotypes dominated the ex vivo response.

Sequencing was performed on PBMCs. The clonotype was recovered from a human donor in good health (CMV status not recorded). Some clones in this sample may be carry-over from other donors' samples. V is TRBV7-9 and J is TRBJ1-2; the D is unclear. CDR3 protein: CASSFNRNGYTF. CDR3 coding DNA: TGTGCCAGCAGCTTCAACCGAAATGGCTACACCTTC. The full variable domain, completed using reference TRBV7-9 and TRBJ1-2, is DTGVSQNPRHKITKRGQNVTFRCDPISEHNRLYWYRQTLGQGPEFLTYFQNEAQLEKSRLLSDRFSAERPKGSFSTLEIQRTEQGDSAMYLCASSFNRNGYTFGSGTRLTVV.